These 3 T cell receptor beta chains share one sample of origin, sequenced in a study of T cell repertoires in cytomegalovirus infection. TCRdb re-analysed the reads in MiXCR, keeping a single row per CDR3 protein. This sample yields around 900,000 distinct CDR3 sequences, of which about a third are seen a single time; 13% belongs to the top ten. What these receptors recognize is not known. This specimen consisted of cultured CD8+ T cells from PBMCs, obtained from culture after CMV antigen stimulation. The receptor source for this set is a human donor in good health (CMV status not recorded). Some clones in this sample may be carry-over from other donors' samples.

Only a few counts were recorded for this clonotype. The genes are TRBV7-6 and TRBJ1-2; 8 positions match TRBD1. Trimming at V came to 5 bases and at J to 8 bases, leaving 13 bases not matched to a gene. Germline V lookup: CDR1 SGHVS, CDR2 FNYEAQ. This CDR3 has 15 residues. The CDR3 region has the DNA TGTGCCAGCAGCCCTAGGACAGGGAGGATTTGGGGCTACACCTTC. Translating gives CASSPRTGRIWGYTF.

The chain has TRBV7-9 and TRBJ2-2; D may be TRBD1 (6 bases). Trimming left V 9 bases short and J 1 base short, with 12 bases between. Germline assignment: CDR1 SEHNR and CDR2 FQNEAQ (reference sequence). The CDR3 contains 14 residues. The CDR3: CARNRQENTGELFF. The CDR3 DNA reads TGTGCCAGGAATCGACAGGAGAACACCGGGGAGCTGTTTTTT.

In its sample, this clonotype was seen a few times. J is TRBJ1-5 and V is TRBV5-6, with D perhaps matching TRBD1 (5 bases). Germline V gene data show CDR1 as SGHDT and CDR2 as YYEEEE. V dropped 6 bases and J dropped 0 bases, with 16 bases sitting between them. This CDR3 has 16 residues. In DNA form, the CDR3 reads TGTGCCAGCATTGGGACCGAGGAACTTAGCAATCAGCCCCAGCATTTT. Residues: CASIGTEELSNQPQHF.